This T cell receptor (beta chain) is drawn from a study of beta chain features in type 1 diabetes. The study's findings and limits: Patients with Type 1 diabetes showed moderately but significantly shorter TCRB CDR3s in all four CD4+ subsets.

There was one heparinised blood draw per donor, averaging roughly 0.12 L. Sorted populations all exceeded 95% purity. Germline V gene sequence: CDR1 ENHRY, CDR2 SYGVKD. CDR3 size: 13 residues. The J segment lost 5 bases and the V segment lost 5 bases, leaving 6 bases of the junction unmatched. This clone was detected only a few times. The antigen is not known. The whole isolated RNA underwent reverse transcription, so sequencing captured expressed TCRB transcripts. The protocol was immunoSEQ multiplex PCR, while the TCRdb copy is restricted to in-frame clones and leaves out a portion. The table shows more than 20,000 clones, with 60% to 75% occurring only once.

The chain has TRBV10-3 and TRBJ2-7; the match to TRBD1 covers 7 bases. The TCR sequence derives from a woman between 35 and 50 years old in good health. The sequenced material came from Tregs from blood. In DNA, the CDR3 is TGTGCCATCAGTCGACAGGGTCCCAACGAGCAGTACTTC. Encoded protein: CAISRQGPNEQYF.